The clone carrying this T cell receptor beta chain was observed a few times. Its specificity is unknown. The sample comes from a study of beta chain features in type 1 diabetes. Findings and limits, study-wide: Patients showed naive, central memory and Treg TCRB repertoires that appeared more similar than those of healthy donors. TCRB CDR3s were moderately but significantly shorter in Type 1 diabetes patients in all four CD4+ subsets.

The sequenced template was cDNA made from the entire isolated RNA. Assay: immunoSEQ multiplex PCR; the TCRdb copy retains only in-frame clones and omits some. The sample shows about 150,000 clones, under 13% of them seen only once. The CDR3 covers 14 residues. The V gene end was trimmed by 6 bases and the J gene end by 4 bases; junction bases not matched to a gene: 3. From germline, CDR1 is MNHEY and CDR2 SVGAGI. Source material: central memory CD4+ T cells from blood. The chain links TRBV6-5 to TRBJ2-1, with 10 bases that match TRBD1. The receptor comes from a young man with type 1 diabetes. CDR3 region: CASSRDRGYNEQFF. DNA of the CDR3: TGTGCCAGCAGCCGGGACAGGGGATACAATGAGCAGTTCTTC.